The 20 T cell receptor beta chains below all came from one sample that was sequenced in a study of cytomegalovirus exposure and HLA in healthy donors. Vbeta (60) and Jbeta (13) primers were used in the PCR. Some clones are missing from TCRdb's copy, which holds only in-frame ones; the method was immunoSEQ multiplex PCR. The sample has around 120,000 clones; about 80% are singletons. Sequences were obtained from PBMCs. These receptor sequences come from a woman aged 50 to 60 in good health and CMV-seropositive.

CDR3 protein: CASSMDTIWGLREQYF. The CDR3 nucleotides read TGCGCCAGCAGCATGGACACGATCTGGGGCCTACGTGAGCAGTACTTC. The chain is built from TRBV5-1 and TRBJ2-7; D perhaps matches TRBD1 (5 bases). V was clipped by 4 bases and J by 7 bases, with 24 bases between them. This CDR3 spans 16 amino acids. The germline V gene has CDR1 SGHRS and CDR2 YFSETQ. Complete variable domain (other parts from reference TRBV5-1 and TRBJ2-7): KAGVTQTPRYLIKTRGQQVTLSCSPISGHRSVSWYQQTPGQGLQFLFEYFSETQRNKGNFPGRFSGRQFSNSRSEMNVSTLELGDSALYLCASSMDTIWGLREQYFGPGTRLTVT.

The chain recombines TRBV11-2 with TRBJ1-2; tentative D call: TRBD1 (6 bases). Deletions cut 2 bases from V and 7 bases from J, with 8 bases between. The germline V gene has CDR1 SGHAT and CDR2 FQNNGV. This CDR3 has 12 residues. CDR3 region: CASSLTGCGYTF. The CDR3 coding sequence is TGTGCCAGCAGCTTAACAGGGTGTGGCTACACCTTC.

CDR3 protein: CASSPDSNSGNTIYF. The DNA for the CDR3 is TGTGCCAGCAGTCCGGACTCAAACTCTGGAAACACCATATATTTT. V usage is TRBV27 and J usage is TRBJ1-3, with D hard to call. Trimming stripped 5 bases from V and 0 bases from J, with 11 bases between. Looked up from germline, CDR1 is MNHEY and CDR2 is SMNVEV (reference sequence). The CDR3 runs to 15 residues.

The rearrangement joins TRBV29-1 to TRBJ2-1; 7 nucleotides align to TRBD1. The length of the CDR3 is 18 residues. V shed 0 bases and J 5 bases; nucleotides not matched to a gene: 16. The germline V gene has CDR1 SQVTM and CDR2 ANQGSEA. The CDR3 is CSVEDPPSTGLMHNEQFF. The CDR3 DNA sequence: TGCAGCGTTGAAGATCCTCCATCGACAGGGTTAATGCACAATGAGCAGTTCTTC.

The rearrangement links TRBV18 to TRBJ2-5; TRBD1 matches at 10 bases. In germline, CDR1 is KGHSH, CDR2 LQKENI. Unmatched junction bases numbered 8, after V lost 3 bases and J lost 7 bases. This CDR3 region has 15 residues. The CDR3, as DNA: TGTGCCAGCTCACCCCGACAGGGGGCCGGAGGGACCCAGTACTTC. It encodes CASSPRQGAGGTQYF. Full variable domain (rest looked up from reference TRBV18 and TRBJ2-5): NAGVMQNPRHLVRRRGQEARLRCSPMKGHSHVYWYRQLPEEGLKFMVYLQKENIIDESGMPKERFSAEFPKEGPSILRIQQVVRGDSAAYFCASSPRQGAGGTQYFGPGTRLLVL.

J is TRBJ2-5 and V is TRBV29-1, with TRBD2 matching over 10 bases. The J segment lost 8 bases and the V segment lost 2 bases, leaving 17 bases of the junction unmatched. This CDR3 is 17 amino acids long. CDR1 is SQVTM, CDR2 ANQGSEA, per germline. The CDR3 sequence: CSVELLAGFNAEGTQYF. The CDR3 DNA sequence: TGCAGCGTTGAATTACTAGCGGGGTTCAACGCAGAGGGTACCCAGTACTTC.

CDR3 DNA sequence: TGTGCCAGTAGTATAATAAGGTCGGGTCCTACAAAATACAATGAGCAGTTCTTC. Translated, it gives CASSIIRSGPTKYNEQFF. The chain joins TRBV19 to TRBJ2-1, with D hard to call. Looked up from germline, CDR1 is LNHDA and CDR2 is SQIVND (reference sequence). V was shortened by 2 bases and J by 4 bases, with 21 bases between the two germline ends. The CDR3 has 18 residues.

The chain is built from TRBV5-4 and TRBJ2-4, with TRBD2 matching over 11 bases. Looked up from germline, CDR1 is SGHNT and CDR2 is YYREEE (reference sequence). The CDR3 consists of 16 residues. V shed 3 bases and J 0 bases; nucleotides not matched to a gene: 2. CDR3 loop: CASSSGLAVAKNIQYF. The CDR3 DNA follows: TGTGCCAGCAGCTCGGGACTAGCGGTAGCCAAAAACATTCAGTACTTC.

The chain recombines TRBV9 with TRBJ2-1, with TRBD2 identical over 15 bases. This CDR3 contains 19 residues. V lost 4 bases to trimming and J lost 0 bases; unmatched junction nucleotides: 8. The germline CDR1 and CDR2 sequences are SGDLS and YYNGEE. Written as DNA, the CDR3 is TGTGCCAGCAGCTTTAGGACTAGCGGGGGGGATTCCTCCTACAATGAGCAGTTCTTC. Residues: CASSFRTSGGDSSYNEQFF.

The V and J genes are TRBV7-2 and TRBJ2-7; weak D call: TRBD1 (5 bases). Trimming removed 1 base from V and 4 bases from J, with 11 bases in between. This CDR3 is 14 amino acids long. Germline assignment: CDR1 SGHTA and CDR2 FQGNSA. The CDR3: CASSLVRGTYEQYF. The DNA of the CDR3 is TGTGCCAGCAGCTTAGTTAGGGGTACTTACGAGCAGTACTTC.

The CDR3 reads CASSRSSGGTTGELFF. DNA for the CDR3: TGCGCCAGCAGCCGATCTAGCGGGGGGACGACCGGGGAGCTGTTTTTT. The chain links TRBV4-1 to TRBJ2-2; 11 bases align to TRBD2. This CDR3 spans 16 amino acids. Germline V gene data show CDR1 as MGHRA and CDR2 as YSYEKL. V dropped 4 bases and J dropped 5; count of bases not matched to a gene: 6.

The chain couples TRBV29-1 to TRBJ2-7; maybe TRBD2 (5 bases). The germline V gene has CDR1 SQVTM and CDR2 ANQGSEA. The CDR3 totals 11 residues. V was pared by 6 bases and J by 5 bases, with 11 bases between. The CDR3 region is CSVPFGDEQYF. As DNA, the CDR3 is TGCAGCGTCCCGTTCGGGGACGAGCAGTACTTC.

The gene calls are TRBV11-2 and TRBJ2-5, with TRBD1 identical over 7 bases. CDR1 and CDR2 (germline): SGHAT, FQNNGV. The V and J ends lost 1 base and 3 bases, in that order; junction bases with no gene match: 2. The CDR3 has 14 amino acids. The CDR3 here is CASSLVTGEETQYF. CDR3 in DNA: TGTGCCAGCAGCTTAGTCACAGGGGAAGAGACCCAGTACTTC.

The V call is TRBV7-9, the J call TRBJ2-5; 9 bases fit TRBD2. This CDR3 comprises 18 residues. Germline lookup yields CDR1 SEHNR and CDR2 FQNEAQ (reference sequence). Unmatched junction bases numbered 13, after V lost 1 base and J lost 4 bases. In nucleotides, the CDR3 is TGTGCCAGCAGCTTAGGTGCGGGGGGGCCCCGTGGGAGAGAGACCCAGTACTTC. Protein sequence: CASSLGAGGPRGRETQYF.

This chain connects TRBV7-9 to TRBJ2-5; 7 bases fit TRBD2. Per the germline V gene, CDR1 is SEHNR and CDR2 is FQNEAQ (reference sequence). CDR3 length: 15 residues. V lost 5 bases to trimming and J lost 7 bases; unmatched junction nucleotides: 13. The DNA for the CDR3 is TGTGCCAGCAGCCCACGGCCTAGCGGTCCGGGGACCCAGTACTTC. This translates into CASSPRPSGPGTQYF.

This chain uses TRBV11-3 with TRBJ2-5, with 7 positions matching TRBD1. This CDR3 contains 15 residues. The germline V gene encodes CDR1 SGHNT and CDR2 YENEEA. V lost 1 base, J lost 3 bases, and 5 bases stayed unmatched. This CDR3 reads CASSLAGTEEETQYF. The CDR3 bases are TGTGCCAGCAGCTTAGCCGGGACAGAAGAAGAGACCCAGTACTTC. Together with reference TRBV11-3 and TRBJ2-5, the CDR3 gives the full variable domain: EAGVVQSPRYKIIEKKQPVAFWCNPISGHNTLYWYLQNLGQGPELLIRYENEEAVDDSQLPKDRFSAERLKGVDSTLKIQPAELGDSAVYLCASSLAGTEEETQYFGPGTRLLVL.

This chain connects TRBV5-1 to TRBJ2-5, with 8 bases fitting TRBD2. The germline CDR1 and CDR2 sequences are SGHRS and YFSETQ. Unmatched junction bases numbered 11, after V lost 3 bases and J lost 4 bases. The CDR3 loop spans 16 amino acids. CDR3 DNA sequence: TGCGCCAGCAGCTCTTGGGGAGCGGGGGATCCAGAGACCCAGTACTTC. Amino acid sequence: CASSSWGAGDPETQYF.

The chain joins TRBV9 to TRBJ2-7, with D possibly TRBD2 on 5 matching bases. This CDR3 has 15 residues. V lost 4 bases and J lost 6, with 20 bases in between. Germline V gene lookup returns CDR1 SGDLS and CDR2 YYNGEE. The DNA for the CDR3 is TGTGCCAGCAGCAACTCGGACTTCCCTAGAGGCGAGCAGTACTTC. The encoded protein is CASSNSDFPRGEQYF.

The chain has TRBV18 and TRBJ2-1; 10 bases agree with TRBD1. Losses at the gene ends were 2 bases for V and 4 bases for J; bases not matched to a gene: 5. The V gene's germline CDR1 is KGHSH and CDR2 LQKENI. The CDR3 covers 16 residues. The CDR3 coding sequence is TGTGCCAGCTCACCAAATTGGGGACAGGGGTACAATGAGCAGTTCTTC. This gives the protein CASSPNWGQGYNEQFF.

This clone is a singleton in its sample. The rearrangement joins TRBV2 to TRBJ2-5, with TRBD1 matching 7 bases. Trimming took 6 bases from V and 2 from J; bases not matched to a gene: 3. The CDR3 is 13 residues long. Germline values: CDR1 SNHLY, CDR2 FYNNEI. The DNA for the CDR3 is TGTGCCAGCAGAGACAGGGCTCAAGAGACCCAGTACTTC. As protein: CASRDRAQETQYF.